A selection of T cell receptor beta chains follows, all from one sample in a study of blood T cell repertoires in COVID-19. Assay: immunoSEQ multiplex PCR; the TCRdb copy retains only in-frame clones and omits some. The sample shows over 250,000 clones, approximately 89% of them seen only once. What was sequenced was PBMCs or T cells enriched from blood (not recorded which). Every receptor here comes from a woman aged 55 to 70 who had recovered from COVID-19. Both conserved end residues are part of each CDR3. The D gene is left open where the match is weak.

v_call: TRBV5-1; d_call: -; cdr3_aa: CASSQGQGGLNEQFF
v_call: TRBV5-1; d_call: TRBD1; cdr3_aa: CASSWTGLDYGYTF
v_call: TRBV28; d_call: TRBD2; cdr3_aa: CASSLSAGATDTQYF
v_call: TRBV5-1; d_call: -; cdr3_aa: CASSLVAGRQETQYF
v_call: TRBV7-9; d_call: TRBD1; cdr3_aa: CASSRQGERLYNEQFF
v_call: TRBV3-1/TRBV3-2; d_call: TRBD2; cdr3_aa: CASSRRTGGDGIKDEQYF
v_call: TRBV5-1; d_call: -; cdr3_aa: CASSYRRGETQYF
v_call: TRBV3-1/TRBV3-2; d_call: TRBD1; cdr3_aa: CASSQIRDRTLSSGNTIYF
v_call: TRBV6-5; d_call: TRBD1; cdr3_aa: CASSSTDRQGHYGYTF
v_call: TRBV27; d_call: TRBD1; cdr3_aa: CASSRQGANTEAFF
v_call: TRBV5-4; d_call: TRBD2; cdr3_aa: CASSFSGMGYNEQFF
v_call: TRBV28; d_call: -; cdr3_aa: CASSLSIASWGAGGNTIYF
v_call: TRBV19; d_call: TRBD2; cdr3_aa: CASRSRGGRGEQFF
v_call: TRBV5-1; d_call: -; cdr3_aa: CASSLDGSKDTEAFF
v_call: TRBV27; d_call: -; cdr3_aa: CASKWRNRGTDTQYF
v_call: TRBV3-1/TRBV3-2; d_call: -; cdr3_aa: CASSQRGDTEAFF
v_call: TRBV10-3; d_call: TRBD2; cdr3_aa: CAITDISGTEQFF
v_call: TRBV20-1; d_call: -; cdr3_aa: CSAQGVYTIYF
v_call: TRBV7-6; d_call: TRBD1; cdr3_aa: CASSLQGDLYNEQFF
v_call: TRBV5-1; d_call: -; cdr3_aa: CASSLSSGAYNEQFF
v_call: TRBV30; d_call: -; cdr3_aa: CAWSVAGALYNSPLHF
v_call: TRBV5-1; d_call: TRBD1; cdr3_aa: CASSLGQGATEAFF
v_call: TRBV6-5; d_call: -; cdr3_aa: CASTQAAYNEQFF
v_call: TRBV18; d_call: TRBD2; cdr3_aa: CASSPVGRELDNEQFF
v_call: TRBV6-1; d_call: -; cdr3_aa: CASSEAGHKFFEQYF
v_call: TRBV7-6; d_call: -; cdr3_aa: CASSLGTSSYNEQFF
v_call: TRBV5-4; d_call: TRBD2; cdr3_aa: CASSSKPVLAGDPETQYF
v_call: TRBV12-5; d_call: -; cdr3_aa: CASGLVRSRTDTQYF
v_call: TRBV11-2; d_call: -; cdr3_aa: CASSLRLGLGEQYF
v_call: TRBV5-1; d_call: -; cdr3_aa: CASSLVGRTQYF
v_call: TRBV11-2; d_call: -; cdr3_aa: CASSLDTSYGYTF
v_call: TRBV6-5; d_call: -; cdr3_aa: CASSYWASGPNEKLFF
v_call: TRBV5-7; d_call: -; cdr3_aa: CASSATVGAFF
v_call: TRBV9; d_call: -; cdr3_aa: CASSVVSSPGETQYF
v_call: TRBV30; d_call: -; cdr3_aa: CALSSGAAGQPQHF
v_call: TRBV5-8; d_call: TRBD1; cdr3_aa: CASSLYRGEVNTEAFF
v_call: TRBV29-1; d_call: TRBD2; cdr3_aa: CSVGGGGETQYF
v_call: TRBV19; d_call: TRBD2; cdr3_aa: CATRTGTSAYNEQFF
v_call: TRBV6-1; d_call: -; cdr3_aa: CASSETNRNQPQHF
v_call: TRBV19; d_call: -; cdr3_aa: CASSTSGGNYGYTF
v_call: TRBV29-1; d_call: -; cdr3_aa: CSVRNYDTQYF
v_call: TRBV9; d_call: TRBD1; cdr3_aa: CASSEGASPGYDGYTF
v_call: TRBV10-1; d_call: -; cdr3_aa: CASSPRRGFQETQYF
v_call: TRBV7-4; d_call: -; cdr3_aa: CASSPPGEARTYEQYF
v_call: TRBV6-4; d_call: -; cdr3_aa: CASSLEGSTDTQYF